The 11 T cell receptor beta chains below were found in one sample sequenced in a study of response to subunit inactivated influenza vaccine. TCRdb fed the RT-PCR reads into MiXCR, producing one record per CDR3 protein. The sample contains around 580,000 distinct CDR3 sequences, 13% to 15% of which appear only once. Source: PBMCs from blood, taken 11 to 12 days after vaccination. The receptors derive from a man between 50 and 59 years old who received an inactivated influenza vaccine.

V is TRBV6-2 or TRBV6-3 and J is TRBJ2-7; 10 nucleotides line up with TRBD2. Trimming at V came to 0 bases and at J to 3 bases, leaving 5 bases not matched to a gene. The CDR3 extends over 16 amino acids. Per the germline V gene, CDR1 is MNHEY and CDR2 is SVGEGT. The chain's CDR3 is CASSYSKLAGHYEQYF. The CDR3 DNA follows: TGTGCCAGCAGTTACTCGAAACTAGCGGGGCACTACGAGCAGTACTTC.

The chain carries TRBV18 and TRBJ1-1; 8 bases align to TRBD1. Germline CDR1 reads KGHSH; CDR2 reads LQKENI. The CDR3 is made up of 14 amino acids. Losses at the gene ends were 4 bases for V and 14 bases for J; bases not matched to a gene: 15. CDR3 DNA sequence: TGTGCCAGCTCACTAGCAGGACAGGGAGTTCCGGGCTTCTTT. Amino acids: CASSLAGQGVPGFF. The full variable domain, rest sourced from reference TRBV18 and TRBJ1-1, is NAGVMQNPRHLVRRRGQEARLRCSPMKGHSHVYWYRQLPEEGLKFMVYLQKENIIDESGMPKERFSAEFPKEGPSILRIQQVVRGDSAAYFCASSLAGQGVPGFFGQGTRLTVV.

This clonotype has just a few counts. This chain links TRBV30 with TRBJ1-2; 9 positions match TRBD1. The CDR3 runs to 16 residues. Germline trimming cut 0 bases from V and 4 bases from J; bases unmatched to any gene: 9. Germline V gene lookup returns CDR1 GTSNPN and CDR2 SVGIG (reference sequence). CDR3 DNA sequence: TGTGCCTGGAGTGTTTTGGGACAGGGTAATAGCTATGGCTACACCTTC. It codes for CAWSVLGQGNSYGYTF. Together with reference TRBV30 and TRBJ1-2, the CDR3 gives the full variable domain: SQTIHQWPATLVQPVGSPLSLECTVEGTSNPNLYWYRQAAGRGLQLLFYSVGIGQISSEVPQNLSASRPQDRQFILSSKKLLLSDSGFYLCAWSVLGQGNSYGYTFGSGTRLTVV.

V gene TRBV20-1 combines with J gene TRBJ2-7, with TRBD1 identical over 9 bases. Trimming at V came to 1 base and at J to 6 bases, leaving 4 bases not matched to a gene. Germline CDR1 and CDR2: DFQATT and SNEGSKA (reference sequence). The CDR3 has 13 amino acids. This CDR3 is CSARGRTGAEQYF. CDR3 nucleotide sequence: TGCAGTGCTAGAGGACGGACAGGGGCCGAGCAGTACTTC.

This clonotype has more than one count but fewer than ten. V gene TRBV28 combines with J gene TRBJ2-7; D might be TRBD2 (5 bases). V shed 5 bases and J shed 4 bases, with 18 bases lying between them. Per the germline V gene, CDR1 is MDHEN and CDR2 is SYDVKM. The CDR3 length is 15 residues. DNA for the CDR3: TGTGCCAGCAGTCCGTCTAGCAGGTGGTCTTACGAGCAGTACTTC. This codes for CASSPSSRWSYEQYF.

The genes are TRBV10-2 and TRBJ2-3; 11 bases align to TRBD1. The CDR3 contains 17 residues. CDR1 is WSHSY, CDR2 SAAADI, per germline. Unmatched junction bases numbered 6, after V lost 4 bases and J lost 0 bases. The CDR3 loop is CASSASGTGGSTDTQYF. CDR3 nucleotides: TGCGCCAGCAGTGCGTCCGGGACAGGGGGGAGCACAGATACGCAGTATTTT.

This sequence joins TRBV7-6 and TRBJ1-6; D gene uncertain. V lost 1 base and J lost 6, with 10 bases in between. CDR3 size: 15 residues. Germline V CDR1 and CDR2: SGHVS, FNYEAQ. The CDR3 loop reads CASSLGAVANSPLHF. In DNA, the CDR3 is TGTGCCAGCAGCTTAGGGGCAGTGGCTAATTCACCCCTCCACTTT. Looking up the rest from reference TRBV7-6 and TRBJ1-6 gives the full variable domain: GAGVSQSPRYKVTKRGQDVALRCDPISGHVSLYWYRQALGQGPEFLTYFNYEAQQDKSGLPNDRFSAERPEGSISTLTIQRTEQRDSAMYRCASSLGAVANSPLHFGNGTRLTVT.

V usage is TRBV4-3 and J usage is TRBJ1-2; D is unclear. Trimming left V 0 bases short and J 4 bases short, with 9 bases between. From germline, CDR1 is LGHNA and CDR2 YSLEER. The CDR3 runs to 14 residues. The CDR3 sequence is CASSQDLGTYGYTF. In DNA, the CDR3 is TGCGCCAGCAGCCAAGATCTGGGCACCTATGGCTACACCTTC.

The gene calls are TRBV6-2 or TRBV6-3 and TRBJ1-2, with D unresolved. From germline, CDR1 is MNHEY and CDR2 SVGEGT. CDR3 length equals 14 residues. The V and J ends lost 6 bases and 0 bases respectively, with 11 bases between them. CDR3 DNA sequence: TGTGCCAGCAGCTTCCGTCAGGCTAACTATGGCTACACCTTC. Translated, it gives CASSFRQANYGYTF.

CDR3 sequence (DNA): TGTGCCAGCAGCCGGGCGAGTTTCGTTGGCTACACCTTC. Encoded protein: CASSRASFVGYTF. The genes are TRBV6-2 or TRBV6-3 and TRBJ1-2; D is undetermined. Germline V lookup: CDR1 MNHEY, CDR2 SVGEGT. The CDR3 has 13 amino acids. Trimming cost V 6 bases and J 7 bases, with 15 bases left between them.

This clonotype was counted between two and nine times. In DNA form, the CDR3 reads TGTGCCAGCCACCCCACGGCAGGGAGCGGGGAGCTGTTTTTT. It specifies CASHPTAGSGELFF. The V call is TRBV7-9, the J call TRBJ2-2; D tentatively fits TRBD1 or TRBD2 (5 bases each). Germline V lookup: CDR1 SEHNR, CDR2 FQNEAQ (reference sequence). This CDR3 region has 14 residues. Between the trimmed V and J ends, which lost 8 bases and 7 bases, there was a span of 17 bases.